This is a list of T cell receptor beta chains from one sample in a study of T cell repertoires in cytomegalovirus infection. TCRdb reprocessed the reads with MiXCR, giving one entry per CDR3 protein. Among about 310,000 distinct CDR3 sequences listed, 9.6% were seen once. The sequenced material came from PBMCs. These receptors originate from a human donor in good health (CMV status not recorded). Some clones in this sample may be carry-over from other donors' samples. Both conserved end residues are part of each CDR3. The order of the fields is clone size, D gene, J gene, V gene, CDR3 DNA, CDR3 protein. The D gene is left open where the match is weak. Clone sizes are given selectively: once, few, many, or a class where the clone is expanded.

>-|-|TRBJ1-6|TRBV20-1
TGCAGTGCCTCGGGCCAGGGAAGGCTGGCCCTCCACTTT
CSASGQGRLALHF
>few|-|TRBJ2-7|TRBV20-1
TGCAGTGCTCGAGTAGGCCTTGCGGAGCAGTACTTC
CSARVGLAEQYF
>many|TRBD2|TRBJ2-1|TRBV7-9
TGTGCCAGCAGCCATCTAGCGGTCGATGAGCAGTTCTTC
CASSHLAVDEQFF
>-|-|TRBJ2-2|TRBV20-1
TGCAGTGCTTCCGGGACCTGGAACACCGGGGAGCTGTTTTTT
CSASGTWNTGELFF
>many|-|TRBJ1-1|TRBV7-2
TGTGCCAGCAGCCGATGGGAGGGGTCGGGCACTGAAGCTTTCTTT
CASSRWEGSGTEAFF
>many|TRBD1|TRBJ2-7|TRBV12-3/TRBV12-4
TGTGCCAGCAGTCCGAGGACAGGGGATTACGAGCAGTACTTC
CASSPRTGDYEQYF
>-|-|TRBJ2-4|TRBV20-1
TGCAGTGCTAGTACAGGGGACTCCAAAAACATTCAGTACTTC
CSASTGDSKNIQYF
>many|-|TRBJ2-3|TRBV18
TGTGCCAGCTCACCACAATTCGGAAAGGCAGATACGCAGTATTTT
CASSPQFGKADTQYF
>many|-|TRBJ1-1|TRBV3-1
TGTGCCAGCAGCCAAAGGGGGGGGAGCACTGAAGCTTTCTTT
CASSQRGGSTEAFF
>-|-|TRBJ2-3|TRBV7-9
TGTGCCAGCAGCCCACAGGGAGCCCTGGATACGCAGTATTTT
CASSPQGALDTQYF
>many|-|TRBJ1-2|TRBV4-1
TGCGCCAGCAGCCAAGTAGTGATAGCTAACTATGGCTACACCTTC
CASSQVVIANYGYTF
>few|-|TRBJ2-1|TRBV20-1
TGCAGTGCTAGACTCGGCGACTACTTGGGGGGCTTC
CSARLGDYLGGF
>many|-|TRBJ1-5|TRBV7-9
TGTGCCAGCAGCTTAGCGCCGGGGGGAAATCAGCCCCAGCATTTT
CASSLAPGGNQPQHF
>many|-|TRBJ2-7|TRBV5-4
TGTGCCAGCAGCTCACTGACAGATCCCTACGAGCAGTACTTC
CASSSLTDPYEQYF
>-|TRBD1|TRBJ2-1|TRBV25-1
TGTGCCAGCAGTGAATTGGGACAGGGGGCGCTTAATGAGCAGTTCTTC
CASSELGQGALNEQFF
>many|-|TRBJ1-4|TRBV12-3/TRBV12-4
TGTGCCAGCAGTTTGGGTCAATCAACTAATGAAAAACTGTTTTTT
CASSLGQSTNEKLFF